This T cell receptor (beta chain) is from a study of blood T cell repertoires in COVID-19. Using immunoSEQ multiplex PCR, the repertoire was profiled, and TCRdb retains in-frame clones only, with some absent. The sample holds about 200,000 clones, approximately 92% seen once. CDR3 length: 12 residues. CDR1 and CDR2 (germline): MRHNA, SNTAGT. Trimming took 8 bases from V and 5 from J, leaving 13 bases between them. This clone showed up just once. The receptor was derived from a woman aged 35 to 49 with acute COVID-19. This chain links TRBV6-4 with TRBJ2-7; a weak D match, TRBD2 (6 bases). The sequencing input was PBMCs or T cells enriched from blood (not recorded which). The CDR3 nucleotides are TGTGCCAGCTGTCTCCGCGGGGACGAGCAGTACTTC. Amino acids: CASCLRGDEQYF.